The following is a TCR beta chain sequence with its context. The entry originates in a study of Ad26.COV2.S vaccination and SARS-CoV-2 variants. Study-wide context: Doses of Ad26.COV2.S were injected into muscle once or twice, 56 days apart.

Described treatment: 15 to 20 received Ad26.COV2.S at low or high dose, single or two shots; roughly five received placebo; per-sample allocation not given. Specimen acquisition occurred on day 63 following the initial vaccine or placebo injection. Boston provided a donor who was an adult aged 18-55 years. As its vector, the vaccine had Ad26, which expressed Wuhan-strain SARS-CoV-2 spike. CDR1 and CDR2 from the germline V gene are WSHSY and SAAADI. J lost 5 bases, V lost 6 bases, and 7 bases had no gene match. This CDR3 is built from 14 residues. Clones were read by immunoSEQ multiplex PCR, and TCRdb kept only the in-frame ones, dropping some. The sample lists over 400,000 clones, about 90% occurring once.

The sequences come from peripheral blood, collected in a trial of Ad26.COV2.S vaccine versus placebo. The rearrangement links TRBV10-2 to TRBJ2-7, with 10 nucleotides matching TRBD1. The source is a person aged 18-65 years who received the Ad26.COV2.S COVID-19 vaccine or a placebo. DNA of the CDR3: TGCGCCAGCAGCCGGTTGGGGACAGGGGACGAGCAGTACTTC. It is translated as CASSRLGTGDEQYF.